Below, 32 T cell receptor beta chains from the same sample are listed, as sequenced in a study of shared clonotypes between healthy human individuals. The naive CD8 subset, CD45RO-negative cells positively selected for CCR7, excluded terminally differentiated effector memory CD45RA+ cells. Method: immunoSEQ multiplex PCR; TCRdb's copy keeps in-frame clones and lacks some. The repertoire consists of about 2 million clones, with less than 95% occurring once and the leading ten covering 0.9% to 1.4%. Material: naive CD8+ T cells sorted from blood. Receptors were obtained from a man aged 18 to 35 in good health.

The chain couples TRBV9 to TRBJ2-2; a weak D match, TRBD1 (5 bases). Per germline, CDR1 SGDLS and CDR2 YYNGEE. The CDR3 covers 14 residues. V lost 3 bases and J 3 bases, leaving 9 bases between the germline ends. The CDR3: CASSAQGDTGELFF. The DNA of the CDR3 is TGTGCCAGCAGCGCGCAAGGGGACACCGGGGAGCTGTTTTTT.

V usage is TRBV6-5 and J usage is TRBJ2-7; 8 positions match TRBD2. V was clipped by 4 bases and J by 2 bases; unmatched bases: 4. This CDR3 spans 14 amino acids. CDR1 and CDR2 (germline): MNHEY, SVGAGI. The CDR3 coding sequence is TGTGCCAGCAGTTTACTAGCGGCTCCCTACGAGCAGTACTTC. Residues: CASSLLAAPYEQYF.

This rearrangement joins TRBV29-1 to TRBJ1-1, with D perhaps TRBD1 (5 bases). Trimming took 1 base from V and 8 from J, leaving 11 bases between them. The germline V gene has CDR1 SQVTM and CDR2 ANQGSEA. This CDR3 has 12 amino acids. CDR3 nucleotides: TGCAGCGTTGAAGTCGACAGTTGGGAAGCTTTCTTT. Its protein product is CSVEVDSWEAFF.

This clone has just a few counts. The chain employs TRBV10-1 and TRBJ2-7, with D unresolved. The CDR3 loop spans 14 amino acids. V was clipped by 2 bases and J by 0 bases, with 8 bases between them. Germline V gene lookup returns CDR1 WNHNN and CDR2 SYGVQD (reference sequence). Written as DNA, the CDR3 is TGCGCCAGCAGTGAGGACTGGACCTCCTACGAGCAGTACTTC. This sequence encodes CASSEDWTSYEQYF.

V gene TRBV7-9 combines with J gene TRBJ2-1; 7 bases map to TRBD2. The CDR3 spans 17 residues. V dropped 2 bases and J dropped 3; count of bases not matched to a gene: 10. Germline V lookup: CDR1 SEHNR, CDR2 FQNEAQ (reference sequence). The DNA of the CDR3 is TGTGCCAGCAGCTTAATGTCAGCGGGGTCCGGCTACAATGAGCAGTTCTTC. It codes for CASSLMSAGSGYNEQFF. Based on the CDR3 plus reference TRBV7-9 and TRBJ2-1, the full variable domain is DTGVSQNPRHKITKRGQNVTFRCDPISEHNRLYWYRQTLGQGPEFLTYFQNEAQLEKSRLLSDRFSAERPKGSFSTLEIQRTEQGDSAMYLCASSLMSAGSGYNEQFFGPGTRLTVL.

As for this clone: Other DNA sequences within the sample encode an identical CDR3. The CDR3 DNA reads as TGTGCCAGCAGTATCACAGGGGGCGATGAAAAACTGTTTTTT. Its translation is CASSITGGDEKLFF. The chain joins TRBV6-6 to TRBJ1-4, with 9 bases matching TRBD1. The germline gives CDR1 MNHNY, CDR2 SVGAGI (reference sequence). V trimming: 5 bases; J trimming: 6 bases; junction bases outside the gene matches: 4. The CDR3 consists of 14 residues.

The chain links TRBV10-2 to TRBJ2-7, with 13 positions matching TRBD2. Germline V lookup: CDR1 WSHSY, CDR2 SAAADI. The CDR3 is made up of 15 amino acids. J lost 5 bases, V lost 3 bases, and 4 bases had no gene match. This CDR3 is CASSDGLAGVHEQYF. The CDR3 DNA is TGCGCCAGCAGTGATGGACTAGCGGGAGTCCACGAGCAGTACTTC.

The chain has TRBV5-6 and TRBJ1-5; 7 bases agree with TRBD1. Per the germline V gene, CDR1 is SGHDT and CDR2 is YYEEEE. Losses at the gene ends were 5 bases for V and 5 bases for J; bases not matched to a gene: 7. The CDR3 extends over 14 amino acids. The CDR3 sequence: CASSDREGYQPQHF. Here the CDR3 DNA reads TGTGCCAGCAGTGACAGGGAAGGCTATCAGCCCCAGCATTTT.

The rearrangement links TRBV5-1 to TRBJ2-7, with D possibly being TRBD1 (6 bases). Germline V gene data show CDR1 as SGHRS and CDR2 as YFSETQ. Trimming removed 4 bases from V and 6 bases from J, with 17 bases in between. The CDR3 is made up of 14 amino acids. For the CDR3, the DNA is TGCGCCAGCAGCCCCCTTCGGGACATGGGCGAGCAGTACTTC. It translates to CASSPLRDMGEQYF.

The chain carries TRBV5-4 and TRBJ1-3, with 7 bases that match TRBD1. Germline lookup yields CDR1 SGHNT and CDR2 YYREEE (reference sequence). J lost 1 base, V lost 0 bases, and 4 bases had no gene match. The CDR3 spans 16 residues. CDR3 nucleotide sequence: TGTGCCAGCAGCTTGGGGACAGGAGGATCTGGAAACACCATATATTTT. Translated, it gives CASSLGTGGSGNTIYF.

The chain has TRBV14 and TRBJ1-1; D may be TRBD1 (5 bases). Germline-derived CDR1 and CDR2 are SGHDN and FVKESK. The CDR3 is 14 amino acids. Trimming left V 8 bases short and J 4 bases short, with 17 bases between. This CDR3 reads CASAQAGVSTEAFF. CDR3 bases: TGTGCCAGCGCTCAGGCGGGGGTGAGCACTGAAGCTTTCTTT.

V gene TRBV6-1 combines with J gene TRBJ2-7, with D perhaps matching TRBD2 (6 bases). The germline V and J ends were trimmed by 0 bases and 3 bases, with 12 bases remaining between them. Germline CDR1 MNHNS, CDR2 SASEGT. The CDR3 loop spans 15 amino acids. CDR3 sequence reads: CASSEATGDFYEQYF. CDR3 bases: TGTGCCAGCAGTGAAGCGACGGGGGACTTCTACGAGCAGTACTTC.

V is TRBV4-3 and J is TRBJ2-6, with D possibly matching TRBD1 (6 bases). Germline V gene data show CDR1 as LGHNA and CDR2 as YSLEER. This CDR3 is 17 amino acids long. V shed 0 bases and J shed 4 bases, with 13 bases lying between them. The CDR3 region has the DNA TGCGCCAGCAGCCAAGAGGCCAGGGGAGCCGGGGCCAACGTCCTGACTTTC. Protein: CASSQEARGAGANVLTF.

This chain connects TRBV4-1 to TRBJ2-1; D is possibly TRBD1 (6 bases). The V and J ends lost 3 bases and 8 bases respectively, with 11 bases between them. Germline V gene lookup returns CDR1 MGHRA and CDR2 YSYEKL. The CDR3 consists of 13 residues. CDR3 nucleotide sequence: TGCGCCAGCAGCCAGTTCAGGGGCGATGAGCAGTTCTTC. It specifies CASSQFRGDEQFF.

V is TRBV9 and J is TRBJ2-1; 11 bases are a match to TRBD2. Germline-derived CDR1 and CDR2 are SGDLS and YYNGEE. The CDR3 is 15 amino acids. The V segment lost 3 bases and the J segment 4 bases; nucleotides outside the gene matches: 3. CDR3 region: CASSGLAGTYNEQFF. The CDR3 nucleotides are TGTGCCAGCAGCGGACTAGCGGGGACTTACAATGAGCAGTTCTTC.

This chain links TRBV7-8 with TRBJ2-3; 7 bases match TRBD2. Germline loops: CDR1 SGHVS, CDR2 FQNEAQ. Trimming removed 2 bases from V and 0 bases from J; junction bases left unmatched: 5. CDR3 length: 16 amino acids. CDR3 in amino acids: CASSLWASGSTDTQYF. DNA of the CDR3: TGTGCCAGCAGCTTATGGGCTAGCGGCAGCACAGATACGCAGTATTTT.

CDR3 bases: TGTGCCAGCAGTGAGGGGGTCTTTGAAGCTTTCTTT. The encoded protein is CASSEGVFEAFF. The V and J genes are TRBV25-1 and TRBJ1-1, with D perhaps matching TRBD1 (5 bases). The CDR3 sequence is 12 residues long. Per the germline V gene, CDR1 is MGHDK and CDR2 is SYGVNS. The V end was cut by 3 bases, the J end by 7 bases, with 9 bases between.

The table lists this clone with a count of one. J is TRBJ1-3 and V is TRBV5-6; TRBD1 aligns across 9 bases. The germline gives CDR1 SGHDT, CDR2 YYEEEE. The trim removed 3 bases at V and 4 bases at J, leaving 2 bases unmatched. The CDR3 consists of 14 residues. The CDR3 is CASSYGQGGNTIYF. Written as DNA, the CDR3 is TGTGCCAGCAGCTACGGACAGGGGGGAAACACCATATATTTT. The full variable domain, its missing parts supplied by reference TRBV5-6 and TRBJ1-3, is DAGVTQSPTHLIKTRGQQVTLRCSPKSGHDTVSWYQQALGQGPQFIFQYYEEEERQRGNFPDRFSGHQFPNYSSELNVNALLLGDSALYLCASSYGQGGNTIYFGEGSWLTVV.

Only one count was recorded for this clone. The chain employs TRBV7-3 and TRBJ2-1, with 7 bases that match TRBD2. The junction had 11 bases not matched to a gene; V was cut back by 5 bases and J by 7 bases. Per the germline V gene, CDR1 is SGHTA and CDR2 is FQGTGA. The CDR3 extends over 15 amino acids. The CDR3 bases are TGTGCCAGCAGCGCCACACCGGGACTATCGAATGAGCAGTTCTTC. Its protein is CASSATPGLSNEQFF.

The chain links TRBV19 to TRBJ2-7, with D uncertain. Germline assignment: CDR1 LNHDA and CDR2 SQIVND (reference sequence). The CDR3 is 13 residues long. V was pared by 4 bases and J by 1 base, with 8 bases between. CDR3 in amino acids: CASSSSVSYEQYF. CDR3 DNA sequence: TGTGCCAGTAGTAGTTCAGTGTCCTACGAGCAGTACTTC.

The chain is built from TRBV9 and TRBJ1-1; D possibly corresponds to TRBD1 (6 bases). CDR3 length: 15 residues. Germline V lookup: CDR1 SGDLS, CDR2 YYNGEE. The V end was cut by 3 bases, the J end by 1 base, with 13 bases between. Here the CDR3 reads CASSALRGGNTEAFF. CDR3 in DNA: TGTGCCAGCAGCGCCCTCAGGGGTGGGAACACTGAAGCTTTCTTT.

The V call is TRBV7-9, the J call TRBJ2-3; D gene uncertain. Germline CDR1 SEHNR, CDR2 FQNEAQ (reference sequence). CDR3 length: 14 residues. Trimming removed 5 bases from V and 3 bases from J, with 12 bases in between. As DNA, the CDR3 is TGTGCCAGCAGCAAACCCCCTGAGACAGATACGCAGTATTTT. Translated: CASSKPPETDTQYF. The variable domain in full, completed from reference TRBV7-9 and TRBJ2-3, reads DTGVSQNPRHKITKRGQNVTFRCDPISEHNRLYWYRQTLGQGPEFLTYFQNEAQLEKSRLLSDRFSAERPKGSFSTLEIQRTEQGDSAMYLCASSKPPETDTQYFGPGTRLTVL.

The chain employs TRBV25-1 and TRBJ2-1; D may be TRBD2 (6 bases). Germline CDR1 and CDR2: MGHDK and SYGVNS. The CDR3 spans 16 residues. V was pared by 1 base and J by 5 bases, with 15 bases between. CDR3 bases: TGTGCCAGCAGTGAATTCCCCCTAGCGAAGAACAATGAGCAGTTCTTC. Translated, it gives CASSEFPLAKNNEQFF.

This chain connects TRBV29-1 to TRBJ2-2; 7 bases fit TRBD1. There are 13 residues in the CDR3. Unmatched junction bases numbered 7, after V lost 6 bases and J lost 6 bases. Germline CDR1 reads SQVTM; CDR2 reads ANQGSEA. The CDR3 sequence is CSVEPGGSGELFF. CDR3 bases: TGCAGCGTCGAGCCAGGGGGATCCGGGGAGCTGTTTTTT.

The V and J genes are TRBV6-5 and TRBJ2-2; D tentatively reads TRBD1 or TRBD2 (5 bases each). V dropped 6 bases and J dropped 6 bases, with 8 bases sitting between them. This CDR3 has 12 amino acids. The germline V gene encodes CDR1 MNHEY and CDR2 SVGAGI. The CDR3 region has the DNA TGTGCCAGCAGGGGGGTTGCCGGGGAGCTGTTTTTT. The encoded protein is CASRGVAGELFF.

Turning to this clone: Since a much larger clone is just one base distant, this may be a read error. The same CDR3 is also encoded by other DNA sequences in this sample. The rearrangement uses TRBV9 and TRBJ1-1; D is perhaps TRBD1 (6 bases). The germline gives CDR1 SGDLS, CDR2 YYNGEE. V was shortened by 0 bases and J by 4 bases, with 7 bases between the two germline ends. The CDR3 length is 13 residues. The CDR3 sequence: CASSVEGGTEAFF. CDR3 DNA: TGTGCCAGCAGCGTAGAGGGGGGCACTGAAGCTTTCTTT. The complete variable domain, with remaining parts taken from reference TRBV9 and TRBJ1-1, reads DSGVTQTPKHLITATGQRVTLRCSPRSGDLSVYWYQQSLDQGLQFLIQYYNGEERAKGNILERFSAQQFPDLHSELNLSSLELGDSALYFCASSVEGGTEAFFGQGTRLTVV.

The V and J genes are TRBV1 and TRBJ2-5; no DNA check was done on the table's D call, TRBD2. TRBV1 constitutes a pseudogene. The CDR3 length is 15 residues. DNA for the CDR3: TGCACCAGCAGCCAAGCCCTCGGGGAACAAGAGACCCAGTACTTC. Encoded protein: CTSSQALGEQETQYF.

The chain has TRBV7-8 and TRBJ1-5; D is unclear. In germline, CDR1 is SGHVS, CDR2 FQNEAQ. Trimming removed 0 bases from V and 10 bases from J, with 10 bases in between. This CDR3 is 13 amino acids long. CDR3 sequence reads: CASSLAAMGPQHF. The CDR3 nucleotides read TGTGCCAGCAGCTTAGCGGCAATGGGTCCCCAGCATTTT.

CDR3: CASSFNRPPTDTQYF. In nucleotides, the CDR3 is TGCGCCAGCAGCTTCAACCGACCCCCCACAGATACGCAGTATTTT. The V call is TRBV5-1, the J call TRBJ2-3; D is undetermined. CDR1 and CDR2 from the germline V gene are SGHRS and YFSETQ. V lost 2 bases and J 2 bases, leaving 12 bases between the germline ends. The CDR3 contains 15 residues. The whole variable domain, filled in from reference TRBV5-1 and TRBJ2-3, reads KAGVTQTPRYLIKTRGQQVTLSCSPISGHRSVSWYQQTPGQGLQFLFEYFSETQRNKGNFPGRFSGRQFSNSRSEMNVSTLELGDSALYLCASSFNRPPTDTQYFGPGTRLTVL.

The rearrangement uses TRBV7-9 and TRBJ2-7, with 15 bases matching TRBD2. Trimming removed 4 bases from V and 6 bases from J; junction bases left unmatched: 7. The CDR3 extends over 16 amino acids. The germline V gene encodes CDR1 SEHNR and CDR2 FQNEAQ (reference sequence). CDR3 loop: CASSSRTSGGAVEQYF. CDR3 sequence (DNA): TGTGCCAGCAGCTCGCGGACTAGCGGGGGGGCGGTCGAGCAGTACTTC.

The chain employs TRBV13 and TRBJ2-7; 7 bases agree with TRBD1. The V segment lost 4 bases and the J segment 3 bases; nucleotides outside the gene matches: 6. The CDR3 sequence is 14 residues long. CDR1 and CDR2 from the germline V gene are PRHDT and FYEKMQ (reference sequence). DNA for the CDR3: TGTGCCAGCAGCTCCCGGGACAGACACTACGAGCAGTACTTC. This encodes CASSSRDRHYEQYF.

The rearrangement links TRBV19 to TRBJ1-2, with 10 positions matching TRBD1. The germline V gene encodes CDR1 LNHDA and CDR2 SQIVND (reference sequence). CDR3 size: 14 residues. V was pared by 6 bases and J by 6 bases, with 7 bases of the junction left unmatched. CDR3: CASSLTGGDHGYTF. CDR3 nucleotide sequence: TGTGCCAGTAGCCTGACAGGGGGCGATCATGGCTACACCTTC.